This TCR beta chain is from a study of CD4 T cells in relation to SARS-CoV-2 and coronaviruses. The overall study: ViraFEST: approximately eleven-day antigen culture of PBMCs, then TCR beta CDR3 sequencing. The restricting HLA molecule for shared crossreactive spike epitopes was mapped.

As concerns this clone: Its antigen is unknown.

Before the COVID-19 pandemic, during about 2011-2018, CD4+ T cells were taken from unexposed donors. After roughly ten days of culture, CD4+ T cells were isolated. Cells permitting, SARS-CoV-2 S/N and four cold-coronavirus spikes were tested on unexposed-donor CD4+ T cells. Half the medium was replaced with IL-2 medium on days 3 and 7. V gave up 8 bases and J gave up 3 bases, with 8 bases separating them. This CDR3 comprises 11 residues. Germline CDR1 reads MDHEN; CDR2 reads SYDVKM. Libraries were prepared by immunoSEQ multiplex PCR; TCRdb keeps only in-frame clonotypes and omits some of them. Of about 24,000 clones listed, 65% to 80% are singletons.

The TCR originated in a human donor in good health. Material for sequencing was CD4+ T cells from PBMCs, cultured in vitro. This chain joins TRBV28 and TRBJ2-7, with TRBD1 as a possible D gene (6 bases). The DNA of the CDR3 is TGTGCCAGCCTGGACAGCTACGAGCAGTACTTC. Protein product: CASLDSYEQYF.